The source of this T cell receptor beta chain is a study of blood T cell repertoires in COVID-19. Study-level background: The analysed material was cDNA or gDNA that came from T cells, B-cell-depleted T cells, or PBMCs.

As originally analysed: The assay estimated nucleated cells by amplifying reference gene primers. Data came from immunoSEQ multiplex PCR; TCRdb stores just in-frame clones and leaves some out. V, J and clone size are those of that table, while D and trimming were read from the DNA. The table includes about 140,000 clones, around four fifths detected once. This clone was picked up a small number of times. Germline lookup yields CDR1 MNHEY and CDR2 SMNVEV (reference sequence). CDR3 length equals 17 residues. The germline V and J ends were trimmed by 4 bases and 1 base, with 17 bases remaining between them. In Cohort 3, a recovered donor had either two negative PCRs, clearance, or symptom resolution.

The sequencing input was PBMCs or T cells enriched from blood (not recorded which). The clonotype originates from a woman aged 45-59 years who had recovered from COVID-19. The chain combines TRBV27 with TRBJ1-5; D call uncertain. CDR3 nucleotide sequence: TGTGCCAGCAGTTCCGAGGGCCCTGGACGGAGCAATCAGCCCCAGCATTTT. Translated, it gives CASSSEGPGRSNQPQHF.